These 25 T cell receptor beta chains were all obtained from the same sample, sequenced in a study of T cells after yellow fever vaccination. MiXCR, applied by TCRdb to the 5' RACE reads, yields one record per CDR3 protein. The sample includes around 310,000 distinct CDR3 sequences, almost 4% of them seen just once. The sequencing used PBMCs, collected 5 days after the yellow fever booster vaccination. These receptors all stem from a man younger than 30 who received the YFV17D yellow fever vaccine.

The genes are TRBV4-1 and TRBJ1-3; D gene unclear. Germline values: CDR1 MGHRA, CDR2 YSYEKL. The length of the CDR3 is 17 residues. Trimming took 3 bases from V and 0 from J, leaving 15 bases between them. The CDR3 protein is CASSHDPLSYSGNTIYF. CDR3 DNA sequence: TGCGCCAGCAGCCACGACCCCCTATCTTACTCTGGAAACACCATATATTTT.

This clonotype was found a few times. The CDR3 coding sequence is TGTGCCAGCAGTGGGGCCGGCTCAGTGCAGACCCAGTACTTC. This sequence encodes CASSGAGSVQTQYF. The chain employs TRBV25-1 and TRBJ2-5; no definite D call. Trimming removed 4 bases from V and 6 bases from J, with 15 bases in between. CDR1 and CDR2 (germline): MGHDK, SYGVNS. CDR3 length: 14 residues.

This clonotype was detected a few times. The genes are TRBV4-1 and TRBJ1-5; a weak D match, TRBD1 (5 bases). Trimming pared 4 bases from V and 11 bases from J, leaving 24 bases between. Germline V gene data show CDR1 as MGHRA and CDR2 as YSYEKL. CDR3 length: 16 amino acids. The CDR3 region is CASSPSPWDDVKAQHF. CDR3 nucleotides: TGCGCCAGCAGCCCAAGCCCATGGGACGATGTTAAAGCCCAGCATTTT.

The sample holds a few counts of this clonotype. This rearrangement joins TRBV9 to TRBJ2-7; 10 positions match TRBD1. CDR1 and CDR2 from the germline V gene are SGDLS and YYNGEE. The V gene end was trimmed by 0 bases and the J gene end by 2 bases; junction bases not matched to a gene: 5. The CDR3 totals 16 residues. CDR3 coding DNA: TGTGCCAGCAGCGTAGGAGGGACAGGGGAGGCCTACGAGCAGTACTTC. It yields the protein CASSVGGTGEAYEQYF.

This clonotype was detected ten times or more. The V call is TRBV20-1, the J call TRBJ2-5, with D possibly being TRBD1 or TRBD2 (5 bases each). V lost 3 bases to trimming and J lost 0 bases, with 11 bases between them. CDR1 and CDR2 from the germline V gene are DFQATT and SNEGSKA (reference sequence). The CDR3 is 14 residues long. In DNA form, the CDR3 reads TGCAGTGCTAGCGGGACCCGCCACCAAGAGACCCAGTACTTC. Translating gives CSASGTRHQETQYF.

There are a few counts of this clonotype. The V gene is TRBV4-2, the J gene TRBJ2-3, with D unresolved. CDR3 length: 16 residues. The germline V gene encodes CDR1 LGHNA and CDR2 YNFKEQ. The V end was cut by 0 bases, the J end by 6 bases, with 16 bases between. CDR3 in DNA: TGTGCCAGCAGCCAAGATAATCCCACGCCCGGGGATACGCAGTATTTT. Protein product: CASSQDNPTPGDTQYF.

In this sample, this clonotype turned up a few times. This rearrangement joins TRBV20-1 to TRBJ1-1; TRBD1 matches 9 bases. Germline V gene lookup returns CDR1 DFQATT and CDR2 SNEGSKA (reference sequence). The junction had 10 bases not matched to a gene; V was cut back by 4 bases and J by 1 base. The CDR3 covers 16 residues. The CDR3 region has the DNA TGCAGTGCTACACGGGACAGGGAAGCCCAGAACACTGAAGCTTTCTTT. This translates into CSATRDREAQNTEAFF.

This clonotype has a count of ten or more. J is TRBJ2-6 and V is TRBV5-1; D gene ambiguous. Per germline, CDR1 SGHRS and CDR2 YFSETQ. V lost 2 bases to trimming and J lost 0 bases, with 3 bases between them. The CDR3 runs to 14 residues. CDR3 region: CASSFFSGANVLTF. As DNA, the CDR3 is TGCGCCAGCAGCTTCTTCTCTGGGGCCAACGTCCTGACTTTC.

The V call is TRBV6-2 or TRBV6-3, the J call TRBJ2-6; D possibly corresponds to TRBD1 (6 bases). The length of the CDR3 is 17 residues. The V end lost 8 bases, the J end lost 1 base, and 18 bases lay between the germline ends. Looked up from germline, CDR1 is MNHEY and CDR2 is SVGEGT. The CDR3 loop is CASCSPNQGSGANVLTF. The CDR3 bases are TGTGCCAGCTGCTCTCCGAATCAGGGGTCTGGGGCCAACGTCCTGACTTTC.

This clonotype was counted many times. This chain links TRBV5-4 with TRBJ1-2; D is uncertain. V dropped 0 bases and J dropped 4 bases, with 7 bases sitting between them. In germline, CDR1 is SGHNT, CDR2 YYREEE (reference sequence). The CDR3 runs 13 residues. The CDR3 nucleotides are TGTGCCAGCAGCTTGGGCGTAAGCTATGGCTACACCTTC. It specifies CASSLGVSYGYTF.

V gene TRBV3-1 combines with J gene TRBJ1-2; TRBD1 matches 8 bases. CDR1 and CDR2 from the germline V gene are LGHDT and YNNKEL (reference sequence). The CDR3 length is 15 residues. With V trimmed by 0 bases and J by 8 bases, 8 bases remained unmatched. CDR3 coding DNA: TGTGCCAGCAGCCAAGATGGTGGACAGGGTGGCGGCTACACCTTC. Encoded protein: CASSQDGGQGGGYTF.

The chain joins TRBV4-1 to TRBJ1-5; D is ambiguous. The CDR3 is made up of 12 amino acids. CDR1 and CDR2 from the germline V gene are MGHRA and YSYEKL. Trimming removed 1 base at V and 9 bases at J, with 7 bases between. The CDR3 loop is CASSQVSGPQHF. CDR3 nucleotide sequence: TGCGCCAGCAGCCAAGTATCCGGGCCCCAGCATTTT.

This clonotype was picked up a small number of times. This CDR3 reads CASSLDPPDSGTDTQYF. CDR3 bases: TGTGCCAGCAGCTTAGATCCCCCAGACTCCGGTACAGATACGCAGTATTTT. The chain combines TRBV11-2 with TRBJ2-3; D not certain. V dropped 0 bases and J dropped 3 bases, with 16 bases sitting between them. Germline V gives CDR1 SGHAT, CDR2 FQNNGV. CDR3 size: 17 residues. The whole variable domain, remainder taken from reference TRBV11-2 and TRBJ2-3, is EAGVAQSPRYKIIEKRQSVAFWCNPISGHATLYWYQQILGQGPKLLIQFQNNGVVDDSQLPKDRFSAERLKGVDSTLKIQPAKLEDSAVYLCASSLDPPDSGTDTQYFGPGTRLTVL.

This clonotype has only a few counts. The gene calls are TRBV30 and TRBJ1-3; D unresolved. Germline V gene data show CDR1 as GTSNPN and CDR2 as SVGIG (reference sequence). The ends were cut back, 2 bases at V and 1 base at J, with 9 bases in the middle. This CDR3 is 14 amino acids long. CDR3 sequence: CAWSRVLSGNTIYF. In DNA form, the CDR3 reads TGTGCCTGGAGTCGGGTTTTATCTGGAAACACCATATATTTT.

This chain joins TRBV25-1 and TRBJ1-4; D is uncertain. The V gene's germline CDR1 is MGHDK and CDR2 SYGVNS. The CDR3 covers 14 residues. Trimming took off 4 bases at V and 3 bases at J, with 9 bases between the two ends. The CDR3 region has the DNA TGTGCCAGCAGTGTAAATGCGGCTAATGAAAAACTGTTTTTT. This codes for CASSVNAANEKLFF.

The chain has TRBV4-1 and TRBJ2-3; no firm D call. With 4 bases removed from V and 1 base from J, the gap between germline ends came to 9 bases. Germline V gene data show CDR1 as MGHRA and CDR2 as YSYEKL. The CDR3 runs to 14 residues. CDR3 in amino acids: CASSRVGGTDTQYF. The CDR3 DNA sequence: TGCGCCAGCAGCCGGGTGGGTGGCACAGATACGCAGTATTTT.

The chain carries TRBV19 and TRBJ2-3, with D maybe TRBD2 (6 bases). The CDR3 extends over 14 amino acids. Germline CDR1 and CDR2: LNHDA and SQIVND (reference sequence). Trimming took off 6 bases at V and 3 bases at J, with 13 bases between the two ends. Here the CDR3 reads CASRTSQGTDTQYF. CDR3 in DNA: TGTGCCAGTAGGACTAGTCAAGGAACAGATACGCAGTATTTT.

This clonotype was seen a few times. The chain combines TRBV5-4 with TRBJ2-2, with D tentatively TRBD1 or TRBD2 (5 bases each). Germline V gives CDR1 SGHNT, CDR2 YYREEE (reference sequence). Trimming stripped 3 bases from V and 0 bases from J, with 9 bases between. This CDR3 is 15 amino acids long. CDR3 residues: CASSSGDANTGELFF. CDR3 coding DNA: TGTGCCAGCAGCTCCGGGGACGCGAACACCGGGGAGCTGTTTTTT.

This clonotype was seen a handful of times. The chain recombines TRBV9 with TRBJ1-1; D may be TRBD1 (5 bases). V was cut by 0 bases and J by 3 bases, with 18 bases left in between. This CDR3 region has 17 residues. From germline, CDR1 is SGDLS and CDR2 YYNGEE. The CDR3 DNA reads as TGTGCCAGCAGCGTAGGTCTGGACACGGGGGGAGACACTGAAGCTTTCTTT. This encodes CASSVGLDTGGDTEAFF.

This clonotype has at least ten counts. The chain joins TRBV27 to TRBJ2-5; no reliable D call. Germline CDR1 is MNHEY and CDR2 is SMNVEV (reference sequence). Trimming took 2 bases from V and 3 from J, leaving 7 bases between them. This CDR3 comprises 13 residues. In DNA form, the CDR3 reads TGTGCCAGCAGTTTAGCTGATGAAGAGACCCAGTACTTC. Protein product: CASSLADEETQYF.

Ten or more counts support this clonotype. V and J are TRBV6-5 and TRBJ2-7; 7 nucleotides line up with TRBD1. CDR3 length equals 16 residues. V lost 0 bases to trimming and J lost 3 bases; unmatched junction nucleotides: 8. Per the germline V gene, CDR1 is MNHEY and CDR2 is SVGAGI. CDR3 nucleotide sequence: TGTGCCAGCAGTTACTCGGGGGACAGAAGGGACTACGAGCAGTACTTC. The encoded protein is CASSYSGDRRDYEQYF.

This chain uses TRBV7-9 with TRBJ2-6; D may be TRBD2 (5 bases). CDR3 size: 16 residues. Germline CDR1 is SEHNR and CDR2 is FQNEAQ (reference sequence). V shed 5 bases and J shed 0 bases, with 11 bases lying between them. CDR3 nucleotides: TGTGCCAGCAGCCCTGGGAGATTCTCTGGGGCCAACGTCCTGACTTTC. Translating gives CASSPGRFSGANVLTF.

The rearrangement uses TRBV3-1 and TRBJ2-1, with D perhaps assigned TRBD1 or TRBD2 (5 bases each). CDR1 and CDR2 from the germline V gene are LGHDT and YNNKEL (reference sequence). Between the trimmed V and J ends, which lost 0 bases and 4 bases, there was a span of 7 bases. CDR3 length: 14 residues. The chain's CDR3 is CASSQEGDYNEQFF. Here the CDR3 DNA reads TGTGCCAGCAGCCAAGAGGGGGATTACAATGAGCAGTTCTTC.

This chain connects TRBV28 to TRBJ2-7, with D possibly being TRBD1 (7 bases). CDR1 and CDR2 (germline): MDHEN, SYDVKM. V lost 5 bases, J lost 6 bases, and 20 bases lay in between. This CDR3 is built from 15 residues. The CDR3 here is CASSSPDRRAGEQYV. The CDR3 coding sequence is TGTGCCAGCAGTAGCCCGGACAGGAGGGCTGGCGAGCAGTACGTC.

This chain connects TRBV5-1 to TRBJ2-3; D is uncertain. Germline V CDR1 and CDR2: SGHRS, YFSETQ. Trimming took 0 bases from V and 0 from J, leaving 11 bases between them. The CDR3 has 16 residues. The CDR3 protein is CASSLAGRPSTDTQYF. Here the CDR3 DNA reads TGCGCCAGCAGCTTGGCCGGCAGGCCAAGCACAGATACGCAGTATTTT.